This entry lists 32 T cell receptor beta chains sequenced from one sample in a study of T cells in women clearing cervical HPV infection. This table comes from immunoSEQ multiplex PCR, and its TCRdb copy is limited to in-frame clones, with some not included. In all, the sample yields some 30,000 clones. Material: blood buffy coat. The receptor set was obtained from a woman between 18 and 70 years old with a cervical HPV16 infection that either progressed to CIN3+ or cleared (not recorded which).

The CDR3 bases that were read are TGCAGCGTAACAGGGGATGGGCCAACTAATGAAAAA. Translation gives CSVTGDGPTNEK. The CDR3, in full, reads CSVTGDGPTNEKLFF. The J gene is TRBJ1-4, the V gene TRBV29-1; 7 positions agree with TRBD1. The sequence runs out 3 residues before the end of the CDR3; the remainder is reconstructed from the germline J gene. Looked up from germline, CDR1 is SQVTM and CDR2 is ANQGSEA. Germline trimming cut 6 bases from V and 0 bases from J; bases unmatched to any gene: 7. CDR3 length equals 15 residues.

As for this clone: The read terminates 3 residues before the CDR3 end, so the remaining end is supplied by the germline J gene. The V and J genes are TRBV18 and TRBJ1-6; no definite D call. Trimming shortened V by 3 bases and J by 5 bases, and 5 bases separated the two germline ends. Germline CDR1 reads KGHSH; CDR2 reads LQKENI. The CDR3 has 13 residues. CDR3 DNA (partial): TGTGCCAGCTCACCCCGGGATAATTCACCC. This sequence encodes CASSPRDNSP. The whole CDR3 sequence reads CASSPRDNSPLHF.

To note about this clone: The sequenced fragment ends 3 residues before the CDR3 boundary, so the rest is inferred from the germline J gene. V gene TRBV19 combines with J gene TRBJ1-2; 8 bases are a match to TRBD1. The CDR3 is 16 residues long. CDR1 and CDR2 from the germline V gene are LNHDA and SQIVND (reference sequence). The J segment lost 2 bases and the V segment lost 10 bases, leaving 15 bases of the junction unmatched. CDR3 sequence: CAIPPLDRGQNYGYTF. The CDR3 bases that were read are TGTGCCATCCCCCCCCTAGACAGGGGCCAAAACTATGGC. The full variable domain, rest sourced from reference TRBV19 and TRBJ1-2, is DGGITQSPKYLFRKEGQNVTLSCEQNLNHDAMYWYRQDPGQGLRLIYYSQIVNDFQKGDIAEGYSVSREKKESFPLTVTSAQKNPTAFYLCAIPPLDRGQNYGYTFGSGTRLTVV.

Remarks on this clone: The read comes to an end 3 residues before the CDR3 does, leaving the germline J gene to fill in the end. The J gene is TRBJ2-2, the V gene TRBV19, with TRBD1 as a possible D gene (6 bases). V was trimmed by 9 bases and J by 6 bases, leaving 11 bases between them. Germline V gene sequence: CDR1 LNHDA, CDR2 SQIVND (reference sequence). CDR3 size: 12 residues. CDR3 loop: CASRGWAGELFF. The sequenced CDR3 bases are TGTGCCAGCAGGGGTTGGGCCGGGGAG.

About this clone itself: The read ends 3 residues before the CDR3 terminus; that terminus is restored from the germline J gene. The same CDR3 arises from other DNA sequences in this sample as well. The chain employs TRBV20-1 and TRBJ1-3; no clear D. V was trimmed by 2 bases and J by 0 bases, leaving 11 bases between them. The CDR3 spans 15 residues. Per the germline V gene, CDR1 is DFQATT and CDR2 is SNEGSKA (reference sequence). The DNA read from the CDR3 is TGCAGTGCTAGAATAAGAGCGAGCTCTGGAAACACC. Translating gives CSARIRASSGNT. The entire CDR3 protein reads CSARIRASSGNTIYF.

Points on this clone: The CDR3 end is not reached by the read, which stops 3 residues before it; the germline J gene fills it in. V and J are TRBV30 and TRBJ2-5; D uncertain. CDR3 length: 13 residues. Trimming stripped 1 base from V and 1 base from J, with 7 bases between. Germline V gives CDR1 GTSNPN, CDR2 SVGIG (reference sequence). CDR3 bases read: TGTGCCTGGAGTGCCAGGCTCCAAGAGACC. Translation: CAWSARLQET. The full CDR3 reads CAWSARLQETQYF.

The CDR3 sequence: CARAGTFYEQYF. The covered CDR3 bases are TGCGCCAGGGCAGGCACGTTCTACGAG. This chain links TRBV10-1 with TRBJ2-7, with no clear D. Sequencing ends 3 residues short of the CDR3 end; the germline J gene provides the rest. Per germline, CDR1 WNHNN and CDR2 SYGVQD (reference sequence). This CDR3 spans 12 amino acids. The V and J ends lost 9 bases and 3 bases respectively, with 12 bases between them.

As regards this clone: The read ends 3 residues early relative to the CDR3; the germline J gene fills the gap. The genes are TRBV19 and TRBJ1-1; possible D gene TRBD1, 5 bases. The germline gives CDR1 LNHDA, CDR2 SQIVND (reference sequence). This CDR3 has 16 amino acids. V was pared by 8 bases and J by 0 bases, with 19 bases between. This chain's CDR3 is CASGRGNSGMNTEAFF. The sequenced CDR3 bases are TGTGCCAGTGGGAGGGGAAATTCAGGGATGAACACTGAA.

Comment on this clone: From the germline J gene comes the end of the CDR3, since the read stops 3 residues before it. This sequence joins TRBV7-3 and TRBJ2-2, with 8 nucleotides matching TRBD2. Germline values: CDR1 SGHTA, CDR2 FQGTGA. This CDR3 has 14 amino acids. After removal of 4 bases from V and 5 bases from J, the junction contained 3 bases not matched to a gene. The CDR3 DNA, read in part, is TGTGCCAGCAGCTCGTGCGGGAGGACCGGGGAG. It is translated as CASSSCGRTGE. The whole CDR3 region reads CASSSCGRTGELFF.

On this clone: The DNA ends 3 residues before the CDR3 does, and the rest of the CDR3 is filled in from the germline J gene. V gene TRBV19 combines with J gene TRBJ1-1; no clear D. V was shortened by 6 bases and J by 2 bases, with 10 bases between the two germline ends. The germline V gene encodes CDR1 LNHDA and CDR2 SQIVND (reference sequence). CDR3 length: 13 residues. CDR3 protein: CASRPGVNTEAFF. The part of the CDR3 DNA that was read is TGTGCCAGTAGACCCGGGGTCAACACTGAA.

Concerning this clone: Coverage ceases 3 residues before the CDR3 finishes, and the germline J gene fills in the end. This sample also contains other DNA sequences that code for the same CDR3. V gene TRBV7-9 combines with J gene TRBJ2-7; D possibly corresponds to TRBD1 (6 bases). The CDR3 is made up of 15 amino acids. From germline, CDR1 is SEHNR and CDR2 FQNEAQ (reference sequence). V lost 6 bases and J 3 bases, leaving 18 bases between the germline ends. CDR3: CASSGPGWDIYEQYF. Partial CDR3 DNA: TGTGCCAGCAGTGGCCCCGGGTGGGACATCTACGAG. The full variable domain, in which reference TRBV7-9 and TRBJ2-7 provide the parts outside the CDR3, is DTGVSQNPRHKITKRGQNVTFRCDPISEHNRLYWYRQTLGQGPEFLTYFQNEAQLEKSRLLSDRFSAERPKGSFSTLEIQRTEQGDSAMYLCASSGPGWDIYEQYFGPGTRLTVT.

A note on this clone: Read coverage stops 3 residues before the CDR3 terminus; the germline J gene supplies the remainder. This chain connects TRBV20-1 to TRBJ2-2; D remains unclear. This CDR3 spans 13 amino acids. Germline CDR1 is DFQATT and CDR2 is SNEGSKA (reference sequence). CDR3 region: CSAIPATNEKLFF. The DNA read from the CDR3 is TGCAGTGCTATCCCAGCAACTAATGAAAAG.

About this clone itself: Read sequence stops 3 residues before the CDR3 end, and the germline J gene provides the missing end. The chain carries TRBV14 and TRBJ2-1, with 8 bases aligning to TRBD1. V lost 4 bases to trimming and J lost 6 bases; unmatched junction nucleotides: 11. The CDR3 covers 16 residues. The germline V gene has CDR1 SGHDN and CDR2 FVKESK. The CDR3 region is CASSPRRTGWGNEQFF. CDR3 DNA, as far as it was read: TGTGCCAGCAGCCCGAGAAGGACAGGGTGGGGCAATGAG.

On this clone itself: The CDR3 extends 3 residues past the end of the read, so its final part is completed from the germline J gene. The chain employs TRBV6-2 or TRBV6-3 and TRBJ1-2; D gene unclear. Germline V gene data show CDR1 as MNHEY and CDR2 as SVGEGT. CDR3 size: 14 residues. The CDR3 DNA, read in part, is TGTGCCAGCAGTTACCCCGGACTAGCGGGAGGC. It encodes CASSYPGLAGG. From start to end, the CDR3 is CASSYPGLAGGYTF.

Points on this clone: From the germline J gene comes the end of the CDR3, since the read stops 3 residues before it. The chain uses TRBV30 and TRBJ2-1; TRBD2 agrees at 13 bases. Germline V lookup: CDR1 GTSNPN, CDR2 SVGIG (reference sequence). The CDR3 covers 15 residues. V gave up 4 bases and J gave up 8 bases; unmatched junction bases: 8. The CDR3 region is CAWTTLAGGGYEQFF. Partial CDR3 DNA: TGTGCCTGGACCACACTAGCGGGAGGGGGATATGAG.

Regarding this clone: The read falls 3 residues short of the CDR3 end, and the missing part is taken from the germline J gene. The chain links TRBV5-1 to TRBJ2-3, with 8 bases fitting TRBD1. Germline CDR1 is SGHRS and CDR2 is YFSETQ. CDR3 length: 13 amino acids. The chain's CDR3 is CASSQGARETQYF. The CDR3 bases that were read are TGCGCCAGCAGTCAGGGGGCGCGAGAGACG.

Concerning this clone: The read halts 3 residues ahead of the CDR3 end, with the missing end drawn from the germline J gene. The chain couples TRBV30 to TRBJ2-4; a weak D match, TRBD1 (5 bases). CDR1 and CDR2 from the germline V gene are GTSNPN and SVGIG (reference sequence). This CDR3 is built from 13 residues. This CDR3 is CAYVPGSRYGQYF. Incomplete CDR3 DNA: TGTGCCTATGTTCCAGGGTCCCGCTATGGT. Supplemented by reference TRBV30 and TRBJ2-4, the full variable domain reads SQTIHQWPATLVQPVGSPLSLECTVEGTSNPNLYWYRQAAGRGLQLLFYSVGIGQISSEVPQNLSASRPQDRQFILSSKKLLLSDSGFYLCAYVPGSRYGQYFGAGTRLSVL.

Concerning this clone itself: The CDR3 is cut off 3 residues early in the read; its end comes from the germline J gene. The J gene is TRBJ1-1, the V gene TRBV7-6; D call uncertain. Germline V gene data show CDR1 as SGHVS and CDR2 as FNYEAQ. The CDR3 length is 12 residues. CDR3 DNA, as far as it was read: TGTGCCAGCAGCCCCCACACGGGGTTA. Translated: CASSPHTGL. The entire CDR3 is CASSPHTGLAFF.

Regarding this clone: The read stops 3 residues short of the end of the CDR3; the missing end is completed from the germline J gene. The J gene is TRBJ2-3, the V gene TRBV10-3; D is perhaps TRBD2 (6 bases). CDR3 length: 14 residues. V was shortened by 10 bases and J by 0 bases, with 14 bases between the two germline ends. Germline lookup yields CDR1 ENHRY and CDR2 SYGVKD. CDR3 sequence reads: CATAGSGSTDTQYF. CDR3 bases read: TGTGCCACAGCGGGTTCGGGGAGCACAGATACG.

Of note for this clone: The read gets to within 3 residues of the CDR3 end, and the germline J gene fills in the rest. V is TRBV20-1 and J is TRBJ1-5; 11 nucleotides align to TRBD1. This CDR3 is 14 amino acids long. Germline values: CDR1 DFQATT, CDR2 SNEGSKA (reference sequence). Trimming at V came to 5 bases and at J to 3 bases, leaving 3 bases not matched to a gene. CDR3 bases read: TGCAGTGCTGGGACAGGGGGTTACAATCAGCCC. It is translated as CSAGTGGYNQP. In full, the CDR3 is CSAGTGGYNQPQHF.

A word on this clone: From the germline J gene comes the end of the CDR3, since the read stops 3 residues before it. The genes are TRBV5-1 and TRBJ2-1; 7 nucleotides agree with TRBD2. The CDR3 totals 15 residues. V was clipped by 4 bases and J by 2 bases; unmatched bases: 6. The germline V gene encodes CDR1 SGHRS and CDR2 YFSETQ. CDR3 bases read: TGCGCCAGCAGCCCAGCGGGACTTACCTACAATGAG. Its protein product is CASSPAGLTYNE. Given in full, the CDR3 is CASSPAGLTYNEQFF.

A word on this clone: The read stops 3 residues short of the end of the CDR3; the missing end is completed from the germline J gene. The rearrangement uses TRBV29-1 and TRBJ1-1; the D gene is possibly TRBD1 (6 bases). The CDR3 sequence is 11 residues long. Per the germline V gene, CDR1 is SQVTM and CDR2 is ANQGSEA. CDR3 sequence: CSVARGSAAFF. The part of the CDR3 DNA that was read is TGCAGCGTTGCGAGGGGGTCGGCG.

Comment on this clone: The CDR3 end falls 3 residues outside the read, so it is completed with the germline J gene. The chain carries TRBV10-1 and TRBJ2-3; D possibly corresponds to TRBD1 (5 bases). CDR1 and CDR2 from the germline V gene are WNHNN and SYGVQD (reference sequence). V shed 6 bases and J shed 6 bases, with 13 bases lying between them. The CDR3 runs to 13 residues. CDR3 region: CASSALGVDTQYF. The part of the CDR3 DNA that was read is TGCGCCAGCAGCGCCTTAGGGGTGGATACG.

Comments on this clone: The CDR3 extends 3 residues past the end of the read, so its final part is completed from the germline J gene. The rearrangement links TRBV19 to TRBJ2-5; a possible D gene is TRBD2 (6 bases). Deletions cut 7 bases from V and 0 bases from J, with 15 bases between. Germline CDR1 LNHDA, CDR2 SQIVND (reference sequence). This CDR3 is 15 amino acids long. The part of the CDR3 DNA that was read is TGTGCCAGTACCCCACGGGGGACCTACCAAGAGACC. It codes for CASTPRGTYQET. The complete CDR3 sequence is CASTPRGTYQETQYF.

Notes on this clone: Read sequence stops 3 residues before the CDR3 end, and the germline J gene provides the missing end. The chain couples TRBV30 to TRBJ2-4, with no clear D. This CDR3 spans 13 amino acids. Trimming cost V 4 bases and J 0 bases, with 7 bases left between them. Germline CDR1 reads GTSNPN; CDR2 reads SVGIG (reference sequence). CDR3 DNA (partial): TGTGCCTGGAAGGGTCTAGCCAAAAACATT. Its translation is CAWKGLAKNI. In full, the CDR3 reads CAWKGLAKNIQYF.

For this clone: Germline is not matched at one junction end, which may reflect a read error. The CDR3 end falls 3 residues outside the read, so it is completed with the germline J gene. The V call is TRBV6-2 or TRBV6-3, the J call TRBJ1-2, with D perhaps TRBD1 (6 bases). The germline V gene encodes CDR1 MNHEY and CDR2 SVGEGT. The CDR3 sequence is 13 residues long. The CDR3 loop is CASIYAGGGDYTF. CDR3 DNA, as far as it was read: TGTGCCAGCATTTACGCCGGTGGGGGCGAC.

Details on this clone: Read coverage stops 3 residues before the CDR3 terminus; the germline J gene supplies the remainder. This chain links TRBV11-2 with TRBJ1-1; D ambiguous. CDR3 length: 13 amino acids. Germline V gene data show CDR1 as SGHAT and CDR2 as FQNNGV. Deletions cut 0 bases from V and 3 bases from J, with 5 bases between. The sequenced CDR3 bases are TGTGCCAGCAGCTTAGAACAGTACACTGAA. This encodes CASSLEQYTE. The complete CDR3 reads CASSLEQYTEAFF.

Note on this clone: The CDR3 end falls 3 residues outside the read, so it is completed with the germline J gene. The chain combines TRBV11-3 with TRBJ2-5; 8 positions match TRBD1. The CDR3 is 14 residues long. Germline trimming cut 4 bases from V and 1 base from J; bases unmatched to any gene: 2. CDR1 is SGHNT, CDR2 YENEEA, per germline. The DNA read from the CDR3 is TGTGCCAGCAGCTCCACAGGGGGCCAAGAGACC. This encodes CASSSTGGQET. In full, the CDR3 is CASSSTGGQETQYF. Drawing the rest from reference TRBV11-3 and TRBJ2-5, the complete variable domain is EAGVVQSPRYKIIEKKQPVAFWCNPISGHNTLYWYLQNLGQGPELLIRYENEEAVDDSQLPKDRFSAERLKGVDSTLKIQPAELGDSAVYLCASSSTGGQETQYFGPGTRLLVL.

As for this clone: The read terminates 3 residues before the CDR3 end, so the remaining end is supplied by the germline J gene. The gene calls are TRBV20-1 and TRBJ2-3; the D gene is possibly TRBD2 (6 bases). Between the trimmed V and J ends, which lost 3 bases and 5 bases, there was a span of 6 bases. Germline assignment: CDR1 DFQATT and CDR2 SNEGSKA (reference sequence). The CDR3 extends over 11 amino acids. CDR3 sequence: CSASGGDTQYF. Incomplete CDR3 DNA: TGCAGTGCTAGCGGGGGAGATACG.

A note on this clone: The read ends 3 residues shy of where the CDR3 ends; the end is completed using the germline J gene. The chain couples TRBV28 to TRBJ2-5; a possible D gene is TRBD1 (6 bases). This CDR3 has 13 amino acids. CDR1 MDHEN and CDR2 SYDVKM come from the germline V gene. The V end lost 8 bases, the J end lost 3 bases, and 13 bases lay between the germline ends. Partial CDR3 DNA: TGTGCCAGCCAAGGGACAAGAAAAGAGACC. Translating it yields CASQGTRKET. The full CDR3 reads CASQGTRKETQYF.

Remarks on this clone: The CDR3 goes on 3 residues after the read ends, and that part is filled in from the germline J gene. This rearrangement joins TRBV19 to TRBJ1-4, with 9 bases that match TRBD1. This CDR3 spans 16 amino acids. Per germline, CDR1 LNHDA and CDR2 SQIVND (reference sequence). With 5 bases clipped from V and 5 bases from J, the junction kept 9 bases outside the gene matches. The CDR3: CASSAQGAGWNEKLFF. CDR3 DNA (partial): TGTGCCAGTAGTGCACAGGGGGCGGGGTGGAATGAAAAA. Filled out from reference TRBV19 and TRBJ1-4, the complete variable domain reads DGGITQSPKYLFRKEGQNVTLSCEQNLNHDAMYWYRQDPGQGLRLIYYSQIVNDFQKGDIAEGYSVSREKKESFPLTVTSAQKNPTAFYLCASSAQGAGWNEKLFFGSGTQLSVL.

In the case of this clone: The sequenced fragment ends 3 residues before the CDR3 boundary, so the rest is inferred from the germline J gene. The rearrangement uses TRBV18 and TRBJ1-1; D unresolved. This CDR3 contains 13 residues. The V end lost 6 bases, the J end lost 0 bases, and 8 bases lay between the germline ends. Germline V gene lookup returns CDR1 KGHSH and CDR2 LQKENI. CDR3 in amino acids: CASSSDMNTEAFF. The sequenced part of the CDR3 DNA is TGTGCCAGCTCCTCAGACATGAACACTGAA.